This T cell receptor (beta chain) was obtained from a study of blood T cell repertoires in COVID-19. CDR1 is MDHEN, CDR2 SYDVKM, per germline. The V end lost 1 base, the J end lost 12 bases, and 13 bases lay between the germline ends. The CDR3 is made up of 12 amino acids. Using immunoSEQ multiplex PCR, the repertoire was profiled, and TCRdb retains in-frame clones only, with some absent. The table has about 210,000 clones, about 86% seen once; the top ten hold approximately 6.2%. The chain recombines TRBV28 with TRBJ2-7; tentative D call: TRBD1 (6 bases). The material sequenced was peripheral blood. The receptor was derived from a man in his fifties or sixties who had recovered from COVID-19. The CDR3 protein is CASSLSHRDLYF. The DNA for the CDR3 is TGTGCCAGCAGTTTATCCCACAGGGATCTGTACTTC.